A selection of T cell receptor beta chains follows, all from one sample in a study of regulatory T cells in long-lasting Graves disease. TCRdb re-called the multiplex PCR reads with MiXCR, one entry per CDR3 protein. The data contain approximately 270,000 distinct CDR3 sequences, 15% to 20% of them singletons. These data also formed part of another study, on T cells in Graves' hyperthyroidism and ophthalmopathy.

Source: peripheral blood mononuclear cells (PBMCs), taken at new diagnosis, from a patient treated with antithyroid drugs. These receptors were taken from a young woman with Graves disease. Each CDR3 is given with its conserved first and last residue. Fields, in order: J gene, D gene, V gene, clone size, CDR3 DNA, CDR3 protein. A D gene is named only where the DNA matches it firmly. Clone size is given for some rows only: seen once, a few or many times, or a class if the clone is expanded.

TRBJ1-1	.	TRBV6-1	many	TGTGCCAGCACGGACGACCTGAACACTGAAGCTTTCTTT	CASTDDLNTEAFF
TRBJ2-2	.	TRBV28	many	TGTGCCAGCAGTTTAGGGGGGAGCGGCACCGGGGAGCTGTTTTTT	CASSLGGSGTGELFF
TRBJ1-3	.	TRBV12-3/TRBV12-4	few	TGTGCCAGCACCTCCTCTGGAAACACCATATATTTT	CASTSSGNTIYF
TRBJ1-1	.	TRBV10-3	many	TGTGCCGCTTCCCTAAAGGGGAACACTGAAGCTTTCTTT	CAASLKGNTEAFF
TRBJ2-2	.	TRBV6-1	.	TGTGCCAGCAGTGAAGCGTGGGGGCCCGGGGAGCTGTTTTTT	CASSEAWGPGELFF
TRBJ2-3	TRBD2	TRBV11-2	.	TGTGCCAGCAGCTCCCCCGGGACTAGCGGTACAGATACGCAGTATTTT	CASSSPGTSGTDTQYF
TRBJ1-1	.	TRBV7-2	many	TGTGCCAGCAGCTTTCCCAACACTGAAGCTTTCTTT	CASSFPNTEAFF
TRBJ1-2	TRBD1	TRBV6-1	many	TGTGCCAGCAAGGACAGGTACCTCGACGGCTACACCTTC	CASKDRYLDGYTF
TRBJ1-6	.	TRBV12-3/TRBV12-4	once	TGTGCCAGATCCAAGAGTGCTTATAATTCACCCCTCCACTTT	CARSKSAYNSPLHF
TRBJ1-6	TRBD1	TRBV4-1	few	TGCGCCAGCAGCCGGAACCTACAGGGGGCTTCCTATAATTCACCCCTCCACTTT	CASSRNLQGASYNSPLHF
TRBJ2-6	.	TRBV29-1	many	TGCAGCGCCAAAGGAGGATCTGGGGCCAACGTCCTGACTTTC	CSAKGGSGANVLTF
TRBJ2-7	TRBD1	TRBV12-3/TRBV12-4	many	TGTGCCAGCACCGTATCGCAGGGGGCCTACGAGCAGTACTTC	CASTVSQGAYEQYF
TRBJ2-3	.	TRBV19	few	TGTGCCAGTAGTATAGTGGGCGCGGGTGCAGATACGCAGTATTTT	CASSIVGAGADTQYF
TRBJ1-1	.	TRBV12-5	many	TGTGCTAGTGGGCCCCCCGGGGCGAACACTGAAGTTTTCTTT	CASGPPGANTEVFF
TRBJ2-5	.	TRBV18	many	TGTGCCAGCTCACCAAGTAGCGGGACAGGCCAGACCCAGTACTTC	CASSPSSGTGQTQYF
TRBJ2-2	.	TRBV6-1	few	TGTGCCACACATGAGATTAACACCGGGGAGCTGTTTTTT	CATHEINTGELFF
TRBJ1-5	.	TRBV5-1	.	TGCGCCAGCAGCTTGGTCGGGCCCCAGCCCCAGCATTTT	CASSLVGPQPQHF
TRBJ1-1	.	TRBV7-9	.	TGTGCCAGCAGCTTATCGGGGGTTGCCACTGAAGCTTTCTTT	CASSLSGVATEAFF